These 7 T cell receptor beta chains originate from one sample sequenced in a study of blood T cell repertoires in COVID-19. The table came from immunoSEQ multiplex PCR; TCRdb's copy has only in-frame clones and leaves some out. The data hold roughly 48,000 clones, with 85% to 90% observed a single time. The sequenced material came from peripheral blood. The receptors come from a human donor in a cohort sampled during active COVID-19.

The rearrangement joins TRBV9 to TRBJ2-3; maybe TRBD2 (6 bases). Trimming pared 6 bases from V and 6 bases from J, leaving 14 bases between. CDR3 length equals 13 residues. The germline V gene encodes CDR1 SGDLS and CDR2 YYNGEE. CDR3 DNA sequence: TGTGCCAGCAATCGGGGGTCGTCGGATACGCAGTATTTT. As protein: CASNRGSSDTQYF.

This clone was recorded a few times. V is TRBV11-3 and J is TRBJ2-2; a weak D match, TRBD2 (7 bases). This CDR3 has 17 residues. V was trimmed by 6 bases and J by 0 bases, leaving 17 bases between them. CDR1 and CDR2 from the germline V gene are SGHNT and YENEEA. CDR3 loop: CASSYTGGESNTGELFF. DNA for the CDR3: TGTGCCAGCAGTTATACGGGGGGCGAATCGAACACCGGGGAGCTGTTTTTT.

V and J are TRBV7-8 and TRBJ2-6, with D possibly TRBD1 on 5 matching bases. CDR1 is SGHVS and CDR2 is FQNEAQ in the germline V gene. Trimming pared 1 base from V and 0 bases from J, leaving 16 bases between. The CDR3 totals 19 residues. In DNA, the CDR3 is TGTGCCAGCAGCTTAGTTGACAGACCTCGCCGCTCTGGGGCCAACGTCCTGACTTTC. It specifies CASSLVDRPRRSGANVLTF.

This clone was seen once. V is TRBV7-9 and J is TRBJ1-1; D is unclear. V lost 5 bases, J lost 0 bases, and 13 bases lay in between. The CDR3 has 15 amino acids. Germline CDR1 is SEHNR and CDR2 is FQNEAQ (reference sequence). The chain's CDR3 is CASSKVGGLNTEAFF. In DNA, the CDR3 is TGTGCCAGCAGCAAAGTTGGAGGGTTGAACACTGAAGCTTTCTTT.

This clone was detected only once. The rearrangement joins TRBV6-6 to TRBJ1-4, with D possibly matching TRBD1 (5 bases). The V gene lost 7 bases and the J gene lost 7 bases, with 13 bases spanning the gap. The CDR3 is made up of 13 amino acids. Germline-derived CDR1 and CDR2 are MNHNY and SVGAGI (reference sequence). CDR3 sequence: CASNPWGGEKLFF. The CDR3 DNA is TGTGCCAGCAACCCATGGGGGGGTGAAAAACTGTTTTTT.

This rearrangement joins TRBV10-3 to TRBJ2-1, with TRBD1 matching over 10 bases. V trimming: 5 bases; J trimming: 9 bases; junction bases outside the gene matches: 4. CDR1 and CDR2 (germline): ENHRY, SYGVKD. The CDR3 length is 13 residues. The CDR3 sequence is CAISSGQGVEQFF. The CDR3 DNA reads TGTGCCATCAGTTCAGGACAGGGGGTTGAGCAGTTCTTC.

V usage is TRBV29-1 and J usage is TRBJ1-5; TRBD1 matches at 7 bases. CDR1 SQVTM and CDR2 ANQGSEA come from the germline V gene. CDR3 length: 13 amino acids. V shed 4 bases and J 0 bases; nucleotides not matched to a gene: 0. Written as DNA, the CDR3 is TGCAGCGTTGCAGGGGGTAGCAATCAGCCCCAGCATTTT. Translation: CSVAGGSNQPQHF.